This TCR beta chain originates from a study of T cell repertoires in cytomegalovirus infection. Study information: TCR beta signatures that were public indicated CMV infection and matching HLA type. Study results and limitations: It was HLA-C-restricted CMV-specific TCR beta clonotypes that dominated the response ex vivo. Identification of carriers of CMV plus the relevant HLA was performed using cumulative public TCR beta family frequency.

Concerning this clonotype: Its specificity is not known.

TCRdb independently ran MiXCR on the reads; one entry per CDR3 protein. Of some 110,000 distinct CDR3 sequences in the sample, around 10% are singletons; the top ten hold approximately 31%. Per the germline V gene, CDR1 is MNHEY and CDR2 is SMNVEV (reference sequence). CDR3 length: 15 amino acids. The V segment lost 4 bases and the J segment 3 bases; nucleotides outside the gene matches: 8. This receptor was identified in a human donor in good health (CMV status not recorded). Some clones in this sample may be carry-over from other donors' samples. The rearrangement uses TRBV27 and TRBJ2-5, with 7 positions matching TRBD2. Sequenced: PBMCs, sequenced either directly or after in vitro stimulation (not recorded which). In DNA, the CDR3 is TGTGCCAGCAGTTCCCCCGGGGCGGGAGAAGAGACCCAGTACTTC. This encodes CASSSPGAGEETQYF.